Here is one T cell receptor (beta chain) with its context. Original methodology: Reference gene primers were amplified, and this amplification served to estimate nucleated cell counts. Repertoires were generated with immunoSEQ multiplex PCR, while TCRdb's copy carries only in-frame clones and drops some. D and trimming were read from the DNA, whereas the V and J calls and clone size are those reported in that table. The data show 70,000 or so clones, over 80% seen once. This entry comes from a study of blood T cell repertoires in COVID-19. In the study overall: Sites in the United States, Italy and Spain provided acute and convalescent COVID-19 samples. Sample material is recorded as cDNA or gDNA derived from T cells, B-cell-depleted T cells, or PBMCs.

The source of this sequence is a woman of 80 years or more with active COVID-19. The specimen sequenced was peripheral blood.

CDR3 loop: CASSLEGGSSYNEQFF. The CDR3, as DNA: TGTGCCAGCAGCTTAGAGGGCGGGAGCTCCTACAATGAGCAGTTCTTC. This chain uses TRBV7-7 with TRBJ2-1; 7 positions match TRBD2. The CDR3 sequence is 16 residues long. The germline gives CDR1 SSHAT, CDR2 FNYEAQ (reference sequence). Unmatched junction bases numbered 3, after V lost 1 base and J lost 0 bases.